This entry lists 25 T cell receptor beta chains sequenced from one sample in a study of beta chain features in type 1 diabetes. Notes on the study in general: In every one of the four CD4+ subsets, TCRB CDR3s were moderately but significantly shorter in Type 1 diabetes patients.

What was sequenced were expressed TCRB transcripts, since all of the isolated RNA had been reverse transcribed. Generated by immunoSEQ multiplex PCR, the TCRdb table keeps only in-frame clones and is missing some. This sample has hundreds of thousands of clones, with over 10% found just once. For these TCRs, the target antigens are not known. The sample taken for sequencing was naive CD4+ T cells from blood. The receptors derive from a woman aged 18-29 years with type 1 diabetes.

The rearrangement joins TRBV28 to TRBJ2-7; TRBD2 matches at 8 bases. The CDR3 is made up of 13 amino acids. V was pared by 11 bases and J by 1 base, with 7 bases of the junction left unmatched. Germline loops: CDR1 MDHEN, CDR2 SYDVKM. The CDR3 DNA reads as TGTGCCCTAAGCGGGAGTATGTCCTACGAGCAGTACTTC. As protein: CALSGSMSYEQYF.

This sequence joins TRBV2 and TRBJ1-5, with D perhaps TRBD1 (5 bases). The ends were cut back, 4 bases at V and 6 bases at J, with 13 bases in the middle. The CDR3 consists of 14 residues. Germline V gene lookup returns CDR1 SNHLY and CDR2 FYNNEI. In nucleotides, the CDR3 is TGTGCCAGCAGTGTCCGGCAGGGCGGTCAGCCCCAGCATTTT. Protein sequence: CASSVRQGGQPQHF. The complete variable domain, with remaining parts taken from reference TRBV2 and TRBJ1-5, reads EPEVTQTPSHQVTQMGQEVILRCVPISNHLYFYWYRQILGQKVEFLVSFYNNEISEKSEIFDDQFSVERPDGSNFTLKIRSTKLEDSAMYFCASSVRQGGQPQHFGDGTRLSIL.

In this sample, this clone turned up a few times. V usage is TRBV6-5 and J usage is TRBJ1-6; D gene unclear. CDR1 and CDR2 from the germline V gene are MNHEY and SVGAGI. V lost 7 bases and J lost 14, with 15 bases in between. CDR3 length: 12 amino acids. In nucleotides, the CDR3 is TGTGCCAGCAAATCGTATGGAGGGTCCCTCCACTTT. This gives the protein CASKSYGGSLHF.

This clone has a handful of counts. The rearrangement joins TRBV4-2 to TRBJ2-7; 8 bases are a match to TRBD2. This CDR3 spans 14 amino acids. The germline V gene encodes CDR1 LGHNA and CDR2 YNFKEQ. Germline trimming cut 0 bases from V and 3 bases from J; bases unmatched to any gene: 1. The CDR3 bases are TGTGCCAGCAGCCAAGAAACTAGCGGCTACGAGCAGTACTTC. Residues: CASSQETSGYEQYF.

The chain uses TRBV19 and TRBJ2-7; D perhaps matches TRBD2 (6 bases). The CDR3 spans 16 residues. V was pared by 6 bases and J by 5 bases, with 23 bases between. Germline V gives CDR1 LNHDA, CDR2 SQIVND (reference sequence). This chain's CDR3 is CASSRGSGQGGDEQYF. The CDR3 coding sequence is TGTGCCAGTAGCAGAGGGTCCGGCCAGGGAGGCGACGAGCAGTACTTC.

This clone was counted between two and nine times. The chain combines TRBV4-3 with TRBJ2-5; D is unclear. The V end was cut by 2 bases, the J end by 1 base, with 8 bases between. The CDR3 is 14 residues long. Germline values: CDR1 LGHNA, CDR2 YSLEER. The CDR3 region is CASSQSHLQETQYF. The CDR3 DNA reads as TGCGCCAGCAGCCAAAGCCACCTCCAAGAGACCCAGTACTTC.

The V call is TRBV9, the J call TRBJ1-2; 8 bases map to TRBD1. The CDR3 sequence is 15 residues long. Germline V gene data show CDR1 as SGDLS and CDR2 as YYNGEE. The ends lost 2 bases at V and 7 bases at J; junction bases unmatched: 10. Here the CDR3 DNA reads TGTGCCAGCAGCGTGGCGACAGGGGCGATGTCTGGCTACACCTTC. Protein sequence: CASSVATGAMSGYTF.

The rearrangement joins TRBV2 to TRBJ2-2, with D perhaps matching TRBD1 (5 bases). The CDR3 extends over 15 amino acids. Trimming removed 2 bases from V and 3 bases from J, with 10 bases in between. Germline CDR1 and CDR2: SNHLY and FYNNEI. This CDR3 is CASSEQGPYTGELFF. The CDR3, as DNA: TGTGCCAGCAGTGAACAGGGTCCGTACACCGGGGAGCTGTTTTTT.

This clone was picked up a small number of times. V and J are TRBV19 and TRBJ2-5; D possibly corresponds to TRBD2 (7 bases). The CDR3 has 13 amino acids. Trimming stripped 7 bases from V and 5 bases from J, with 14 bases between. The germline V gene encodes CDR1 LNHDA and CDR2 SQIVND (reference sequence). The CDR3 nucleotides read TGTGCCAGTACCGCGGGGGCTTGGGAGACCCAGTACTTC. It is translated as CASTAGAWETQYF. The full variable domain, its missing parts supplied by reference TRBV19 and TRBJ2-5, is DGGITQSPKYLFRKEGQNVTLSCEQNLNHDAMYWYRQDPGQGLRLIYYSQIVNDFQKGDIAEGYSVSREKKESFPLTVTSAQKNPTAFYLCASTAGAWETQYFGPGTRLLVL.

The chain employs TRBV4-3 and TRBJ2-7, with D possibly TRBD1 on 5 matching bases. CDR3 length: 13 residues. V was cut by 1 base and J by 3 bases, with 7 bases left in between. Germline-derived CDR1 and CDR2 are LGHNA and YSLEER. The CDR3: CASSQGRDYEQYF. The DNA for the CDR3 is TGCGCCAGCAGCCAAGGCAGGGACTACGAGCAGTACTTC.

The rearrangement joins TRBV15 to TRBJ1-2; tentative D call: TRBD1 (6 bases). V shed 5 bases and J shed 8 bases, with 18 bases lying between them. Germline assignment: CDR1 LNHNV and CDR2 YYDKDF (reference sequence). The CDR3 consists of 14 residues. The CDR3 reads CATSANWGPGGYTF. The DNA of the CDR3 is TGTGCCACCAGCGCTAATTGGGGGCCCGGGGGCTACACCTTC. The whole variable domain, remainder taken from reference TRBV15 and TRBJ1-2, is DAMVIQNPRYQVTQFGKPVTLSCSQTLNHNVMYWYQQKSSQAPKLLFHYYDKDFNNEADTPDNFQSRRPNTSFCFLDIRSPGLGDTAMYLCATSANWGPGGYTFGSGTRLTVV.

This clone was recorded a few times. The CDR3 region has the DNA TGCGCCAGCAGCTTGGATACCTATAATTCACCCCTCCACTTT. Amino acids: CASSLDTYNSPLHF. The chain recombines TRBV5-1 with TRBJ1-6; D unclear. Between the trimmed V and J ends, which lost 0 bases and 2 bases, there was a span of 3 bases. Per germline, CDR1 SGHRS and CDR2 YFSETQ. The CDR3 is 14 amino acids.

This clone has a handful of counts. The V gene is TRBV14, the J gene TRBJ2-7; 9 bases match TRBD1. J gave up 9 bases and V 4 bases, and 10 bases lay outside the gene matches. Germline assignment: CDR1 SGHDN and CDR2 FVKESK. The CDR3 contains 14 residues. CDR3 protein: CASSRWTGVSVQYF. In DNA, the CDR3 is TGTGCCAGCAGCCGTTGGACAGGGGTGTCTGTGCAGTACTTC.

This clone has only a few counts. The chain combines TRBV5-1 with TRBJ1-5, with TRBD1 identical over 12 bases. The CDR3 totals 15 residues. Per germline, CDR1 SGHRS and CDR2 YFSETQ. Trimming took 4 bases from V and 7 from J; bases not matched to a gene: 6. In DNA, the CDR3 is TGCGCCAGCAGCCGGGGGACAGGGGGCGTCCAGCCCCAGCATTTT. Protein sequence: CASSRGTGGVQPQHF.

The rearrangement uses TRBV7-9 and TRBJ2-1; D is uncertain. V lost 1 base to trimming and J lost 8 bases, with 6 bases between them. Germline V CDR1 and CDR2: SEHNR, FQNEAQ (reference sequence). The CDR3 has 12 residues. This CDR3 is CASSLGQDEQFF. CDR3 coding DNA: TGTGCCAGCAGCTTAGGTCAGGATGAGCAGTTCTTC.

The chain carries TRBV30 and TRBJ1-1, with D unclear. CDR3 length equals 13 residues. Trimming left V 0 bases short and J 2 bases short, with 7 bases between. The germline gives CDR1 GTSNPN, CDR2 SVGIG (reference sequence). The CDR3 region has the DNA TGTGCCTGGAGTGTCCTGAGAAACACTGAAGCTTTCTTT. Encoded protein: CAWSVLRNTEAFF.

The CDR3 protein is CAGNGLERETYNEQFF. Written as DNA, the CDR3 is TGTGCCGGGAACGGACTCGAGCGAGAAACCTACAATGAGCAGTTCTTC. The genes are TRBV30 and TRBJ2-1; maybe TRBD2 (5 bases). V lost 8 bases to trimming and J lost 2 bases, with 22 bases between them. The CDR3 is 16 amino acids. Germline CDR1 GTSNPN, CDR2 SVGIG (reference sequence).

The chain recombines TRBV2 with TRBJ2-3; D gene ambiguous. Germline CDR1 and CDR2: SNHLY and FYNNEI. This CDR3 has 11 amino acids. The V and J ends lost 11 bases and 5 bases respectively, with 11 bases between them. Written as DNA, the CDR3 is TGTGCCTTCGCCCCGGGAGATACGCAGTATTTT. Translating it yields CAFAPGDTQYF.

The rearrangement links TRBV6-5 to TRBJ2-5; tentatively, D is TRBD2 (6 bases). CDR3 length: 15 amino acids. The germline gives CDR1 MNHEY, CDR2 SVGAGI. V was clipped by 0 bases and J by 3 bases, with 11 bases between them. The CDR3 loop is CASSYSSAGKETQYF. As DNA, the CDR3 is TGTGCCAGCAGTTACTCGAGTGCGGGGAAAGAGACCCAGTACTTC.

The chain couples TRBV7-2 to TRBJ2-2; TRBD2 agrees at 7 bases. After removal of 4 bases from V and 6 bases from J, the junction contained 11 bases not matched to a gene. The CDR3 spans 16 residues. Germline V gene data show CDR1 as SGHTA and CDR2 as FQGNSA. CDR3 protein: CASSSSGNGKAGELFF. DNA for the CDR3: TGTGCCAGCAGCTCCAGCGGGAATGGGAAGGCCGGGGAGCTGTTTTTT.

This clone was found a few times. The chain is built from TRBV7-2 and TRBJ2-5, with unresolved D. The V gene lost 4 bases and the J gene lost 9 bases, with 12 bases spanning the gap. Germline V gene lookup returns CDR1 SGHTA and CDR2 FQGNSA. This CDR3 comprises 12 residues. CDR3: CASSSPPVAQYF. CDR3 nucleotide sequence: TGTGCCAGCAGCTCCCCCCCGGTGGCCCAGTACTTC.

This rearrangement joins TRBV25-1 to TRBJ2-5, with D tentatively TRBD2 (5 bases). In germline, CDR1 is MGHDK, CDR2 SYGVNS. Deletions cut 10 bases from V and 3 bases from J, with 18 bases between. CDR3 length equals 14 residues. The DNA for the CDR3 is TGTGCCACCACTCCTTCCGGGGAAAAAGAGACCCAGTACTTC. Translated: CATTPSGEKETQYF. Filled out from reference TRBV25-1 and TRBJ2-5, the complete variable domain reads EADIYQTPRYLVIGTGKKITLECSQTMGHDKMYWYQQDPGMELHLIHYSYGVNSTEKGDLSSESTVSRIRTEHFPLTLESARPSHTSQYLCATTPSGEKETQYFGPGTRLLVL.

V and J are TRBV28 and TRBJ2-7; 13 bases map to TRBD2. CDR3 length: 15 residues. Trimming removed 2 bases from V and 3 bases from J; junction bases left unmatched: 1. Germline CDR1 is MDHEN and CDR2 is SYDVKM. The CDR3 nucleotides are TGTGCCAGCAGTTTAGGACTAGCGGGAGTCTACGAGCAGTACTTC. It yields the protein CASSLGLAGVYEQYF.

This clone came up a few times. The genes are TRBV29-1 and TRBJ2-3, with TRBD1 matching 8 bases. This CDR3 is built from 13 residues. Germline V lookup: CDR1 SQVTM, CDR2 ANQGSEA. V trimming: 3 bases; J trimming: 5 bases; junction bases outside the gene matches: 4. CDR3 coding DNA: TGCAGCGTTGACAGGGGGCTCTTAGATACGCAGTATTTT. The encoded protein is CSVDRGLLDTQYF.

This clone was detected once. The chain has TRBV5-4 and TRBJ1-1; tentatively, D is TRBD1 (6 bases). The length of the CDR3 is 14 residues. In germline, CDR1 is SGHNT, CDR2 YYREEE (reference sequence). Trimming shortened V by 2 bases and J by 5 bases, and 13 bases separated the two germline ends. CDR3 nucleotide sequence: TGTGCCAGCAGCTTATCAGGGGTTGCAACTGAAGCTTTCTTT. It translates to CASSLSGVATEAFF.